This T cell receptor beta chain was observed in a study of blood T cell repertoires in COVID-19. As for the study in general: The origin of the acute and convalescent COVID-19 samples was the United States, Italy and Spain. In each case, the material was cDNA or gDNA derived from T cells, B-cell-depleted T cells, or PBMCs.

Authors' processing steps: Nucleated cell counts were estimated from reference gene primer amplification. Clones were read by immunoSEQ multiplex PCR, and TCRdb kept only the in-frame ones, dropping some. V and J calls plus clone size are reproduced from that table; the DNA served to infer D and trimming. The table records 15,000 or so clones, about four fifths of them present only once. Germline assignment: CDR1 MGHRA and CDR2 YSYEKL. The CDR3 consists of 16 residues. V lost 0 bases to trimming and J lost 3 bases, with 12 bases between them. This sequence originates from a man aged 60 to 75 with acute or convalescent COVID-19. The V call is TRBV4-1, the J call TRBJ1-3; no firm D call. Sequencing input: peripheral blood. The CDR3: CASSQDMALDGNTIYF. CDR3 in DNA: TGCGCCAGCAGCCAAGATATGGCCCTTGATGGAAACACCATATATTTT.